This TCR beta chain appears in the sequencing data of a study of cytotoxic CD8 clonotypes in ibrutinib-treated CLL. As for the study in general: Of the patients, 11 were relapsed/refractory, about 15 treatment-naive and about 17 IGHV unmutated.

To note about this clone: As yet, its antigen is unknown.

Findings and limits, study-wide: At ibrutinib response, clonality increased, and at progression it declined back toward baseline.

Cryopreserved PBMCs were the source of around 2 micrograms of genomic DNA, which went to TCR beta libraries. The targeted sequencing depth was 1 in 200,000 to 1 in 1 million T cells. Assay: immunoSEQ multiplex PCR; the TCRdb copy retains only in-frame clones and omits some. This sample has roughly 130,000 clones; about four fifths occur once, and the top ten carry 9.5% to 15%. Unmatched junction bases numbered 3, after V lost 0 bases and J lost 3 bases. The CDR3 extends over 16 amino acids. The germline V gene encodes CDR1 SGHNT and CDR2 YYREEE (reference sequence). The chain is built from TRBV5-4 and TRBJ2-1; 10 bases map to TRBD2. This clonotype was obtained from a human donor with chronic lymphocytic leukemia. The sample was PBMCs, taken after 12 months of ibrutinib treatment. The CDR3 region is CASSLGWTSGYNEQFF. CDR3 DNA sequence: TGTGCCAGCAGCTTGGGGTGGACTAGCGGCTACAATGAGCAGTTCTTC.